These 29 T cell receptor beta chains were all obtained from the same sample, sequenced in a study of T-cell memory formation after mild COVID-19. TCRdb re-analysed the 5' RACE reads in MiXCR, keeping a single row per CDR3 protein. Of 550,000 to 600,000 distinct CDR3 sequences listed, around 16% are singletons. The sequenced material came from PBMCs or a T cell subset sorted from them (not recorded which). These receptors all stem from an adult woman who had mild COVID-19 (a few samples of this study predate the infection). Cell type and time point are not known.

The rearrangement links TRBV24-1 to TRBJ2-3; D remains ambiguous. CDR3 length: 14 residues. Germline V gene lookup returns CDR1 KGHDR and CDR2 SFDVKD. With 4 bases removed from V and 4 bases from J, the gap between germline ends came to 11 bases. The DNA of the CDR3 is TGTGCCACCAGTGACCCCCATCAGGCAGATACGCAGTATTTT. Translated: CATSDPHQADTQYF.

This clonotype has just a few counts. The V and J genes are TRBV7-9 and TRBJ2-7; TRBD1 agrees at 8 bases. In germline, CDR1 is SEHNR, CDR2 FQNEAQ (reference sequence). The length of the CDR3 is 15 residues. V dropped 1 base and J dropped 2; count of bases not matched to a gene: 4. CDR3 protein: CASSLVWTGTYEQYF. The CDR3 nucleotides read TGTGCCAGCAGCTTAGTTTGGACAGGGACCTACGAGCAGTACTTC. Based on the CDR3 plus reference TRBV7-9 and TRBJ2-7, the full variable domain is DTGVSQNPRHKITKRGQNVTFRCDPISEHNRLYWYRQTLGQGPEFLTYFQNEAQLEKSRLLSDRFSAERPKGSFSTLEIQRTEQGDSAMYLCASSLVWTGTYEQYFGPGTRLTVT.

The chain employs TRBV18 and TRBJ2-1, with 8 bases identical to TRBD1. From germline, CDR1 is KGHSH and CDR2 LQKENI. The CDR3 spans 16 residues. With 3 bases clipped from V and 3 bases from J, the junction kept 7 bases outside the gene matches. CDR3 residues: CASSPLPGTGYNEQFF. In DNA, the CDR3 is TGTGCCAGCTCACCGCTCCCCGGGACAGGCTACAATGAGCAGTTCTTC.

This chain uses TRBV5-1 with TRBJ2-1, with D possibly being TRBD2 (5 bases). The CDR3 runs to 16 residues. Germline CDR1 SGHRS, CDR2 YFSETQ. Between the trimmed V and J ends, which lost 0 bases and 9 bases, there was a span of 19 bases. CDR3 residues: CASSLVQVPTGLEQFF. In DNA, the CDR3 is TGCGCCAGCAGCTTGGTTCAGGTCCCGACCGGACTTGAGCAGTTCTTC.

This clonotype was observed a few times. The CDR3 spells CASSYGTGGGEQFF. The CDR3 bases are TGTGCCAGCAGCTATGGGACAGGGGGCGGTGAGCAGTTCTTC. The rearrangement links TRBV6-5 to TRBJ2-1; 12 bases are shared with TRBD1. Trimming cost V 6 bases and J 9 bases; bases outside gene matches: 6. Germline CDR1 and CDR2: MNHEY and SVGAGI. The CDR3 spans 14 residues.

This chain connects TRBV4-1 to TRBJ2-6; 10 bases agree with TRBD2. This CDR3 has 18 residues. The ends lost 1 base at V and 0 bases at J; junction bases unmatched: 3. Per the germline V gene, CDR1 is MGHRA and CDR2 is YSYEKL. The CDR3 nucleotides read TGCGCCAGCAGCCAAGGCCTAGCGGGAGTCTCTGGGGCCAACGTCCTGACTTTC. As protein: CASSQGLAGVSGANVLTF.

This sequence joins TRBV29-1 and TRBJ2-5, with 8 bases lining up with TRBD1. This CDR3 is built from 13 residues. Germline values: CDR1 SQVTM, CDR2 ANQGSEA. V shed 7 bases, J shed 5 bases, and the junction held 9 bases outside the gene matches. CDR3 protein: CSGSRGPVETQYF. The CDR3 bases are TGCAGCGGTAGCAGGGGGCCGGTTGAGACCCAGTACTTC.

CDR3 amino acids: CSVESGGDTQYF. The CDR3 DNA reads TGCAGCGTTGAAAGCGGGGGAGATACGCAGTATTTT. V is TRBV29-1 and J is TRBJ2-3; TRBD2 matches 8 bases. The junction had 0 bases not matched to a gene; V was cut back by 2 bases and J by 5 bases. This CDR3 is 12 amino acids long. CDR1 SQVTM and CDR2 ANQGSEA come from the germline V gene.

This clonotype was detected only a few times. The chain employs TRBV12-3 or TRBV12-4 and TRBJ1-2; no reliable D call. Trimming shortened V by 1 base and J by 4 bases, and 7 bases separated the two germline ends. This CDR3 region has 13 residues. CDR3 region: CASSLGLFYGYTF. As DNA, the CDR3 is TGTGCCAGCAGTTTAGGATTATTCTATGGCTACACCTTC.

This sequence joins TRBV5-1 and TRBJ2-7, with D uncertain. V dropped 6 bases and J dropped 2 bases, with 12 bases sitting between them. Germline CDR1 and CDR2: SGHRS and YFSETQ. The CDR3 sequence is 13 residues long. CDR3 sequence: CASTSVGAYEQYF. The CDR3 DNA follows: TGCGCCAGCACCTCGGTTGGGGCCTACGAGCAGTACTTC.

Remarks on this clonotype: At one boundary the junction diverges from the germline segment, which might be a read error. This rearrangement joins TRBV4-3 to TRBJ2-4; 7 bases agree with TRBD2. Germline V gene sequence: CDR1 LGHNA, CDR2 YSLEER. CDR3 length: 14 residues. CDR3 amino acids: CDSSLAVAKNIQYF. The CDR3 nucleotides are TGCGACAGCAGCCTAGCGGTAGCCAAAAACATTCAGTACTTC.

This clonotype occurred a few times. The V and J genes are TRBV9 and TRBJ2-2; D gene ambiguous. V was cut by 4 bases and J by 0 bases, with 25 bases left in between. The CDR3 is made up of 20 amino acids. CDR1 SGDLS and CDR2 YYNGEE come from the germline V gene. The CDR3 sequence: CASSHSRLDPLKANTGELFF. The CDR3 region has the DNA TGTGCCAGCAGCCACTCCCGTTTGGACCCTCTCAAGGCGAACACCGGGGAGCTGTTTTTT.

This clonotype was detected a few times. The CDR3 bases are TGTGCCAGCAGCTATGAGGCGAGAGGGGAAAAACTGTTTTTT. Its protein is CASSYEARGEKLFF. The V call is TRBV13, the J call TRBJ1-4; no clear D gene. V lost 4 bases and J 8 bases, leaving 14 bases between the germline ends. Germline V lookup: CDR1 PRHDT, CDR2 FYEKMQ (reference sequence). The CDR3 sequence is 14 residues long.

In this sample, this clonotype turned up many times. The genes are TRBV5-6 and TRBJ2-1, with 11 bases matching TRBD2. The CDR3 runs 16 residues. Germline CDR1 is SGHDT and CDR2 is YYEEEE. Trimming at V came to 4 bases and at J to 2 bases, leaving 5 bases not matched to a gene. Here the CDR3 reads CASSISGRVTYNEQFF. The CDR3 DNA is TGTGCCAGCAGCATTAGCGGGAGGGTTACCTACAATGAGCAGTTCTTC. Full variable domain (outside the CDR3, taken from reference TRBV5-6 and TRBJ2-1): DAGVTQSPTHLIKTRGQQVTLRCSPKSGHDTVSWYQQALGQGPQFIFQYYEEEERQRGNFPDRFSGHQFPNYSSELNVNALLLGDSALYLCASSISGRVTYNEQFFGPGTRLTVL.

This clonotype appeared a few times. The chain has TRBV6-4 and TRBJ2-3; unclear D gene. The germline V gene has CDR1 MRHNA and CDR2 SNTAGT. The V end was cut by 0 bases, the J end by 5 bases, with 9 bases between. CDR3 size: 14 residues. The CDR3 bases are TGTGCCAGCAGTGACTCAGGCTCCAGAGATACGCAGTATTTT. Protein product: CASSDSGSRDTQYF.

Comments on this clonotype: At one end the junction does not follow the germline gene, possibly because of a read error. This rearrangement joins TRBV20-1 to TRBJ2-7; D gene uncertain. CDR3 length: 12 residues. Germline loops: CDR1 DFQATT, CDR2 SNEGSKA (reference sequence). In DNA, the CDR3 is TGCAGGGCTAGAGATCCGGGCTACGAGCAGTACTTC. It encodes CRARDPGYEQYF.

The J gene is TRBJ2-5, the V gene TRBV3-1, with D possibly TRBD1 on 5 matching bases. The V gene lost 4 bases and the J gene lost 5 bases, with 14 bases spanning the gap. Germline CDR1 is LGHDT and CDR2 is YNNKEL (reference sequence). CDR3 size: 14 residues. The CDR3 coding sequence is TGTGCCAGCAGCCTCCTTGGGGCCGGCGAGACCCAGTACTTC. This codes for CASSLLGAGETQYF.

V usage is TRBV12-3 or TRBV12-4 and J usage is TRBJ2-7, with D unclear. The CDR3 is made up of 14 amino acids. Deletions cut 4 bases from V and 1 base from J, with 11 bases between. CDR3 nucleotide sequence: TGTGCCAGCAGTTCTAATACGGATTCCTACGAGCAGTACTTC. Encoded protein: CASSSNTDSYEQYF.

This clonotype has only a few counts. The chain combines TRBV7-2 with TRBJ2-3; D gene ambiguous. This CDR3 is 16 amino acids long. The ends were cut back, 5 bases at V and 0 bases at J, with 15 bases in the middle. Per germline, CDR1 SGHTA and CDR2 FQGNSA. CDR3 nucleotide sequence: TGTGCCAGCAGCCCATGGGCGGTCGCGAGCACAGATACGCAGTATTTT. Translated: CASSPWAVASTDTQYF.

V is TRBV19 and J is TRBJ2-2; D might be TRBD2 (5 bases). There are 13 residues in the CDR3. CDR1 LNHDA and CDR2 SQIVND come from the germline V gene (reference sequence). V lost 1 base, J lost 5 bases, and 5 bases lay in between. The CDR3 DNA sequence: TGTGCCAGTAGTATAGGGAGGACCGGGGAGCTGTTTTTT. Its translation is CASSIGRTGELFF.

This clonotype was seen a handful of times. This sequence joins TRBV10-3 and TRBJ1-1; 11 nucleotides match TRBD1. The germline gives CDR1 ENHRY, CDR2 SYGVKD. J gave up 7 bases and V 5 bases, and 6 bases lay outside the gene matches. The CDR3 length is 14 residues. The CDR3 loop reads CAISTDRGQFEAFF. The DNA of the CDR3 is TGTGCCATCAGTACGGACAGGGGGCAGTTTGAAGCTTTCTTT.

The V call is TRBV29-1, the J call TRBJ2-1; D remains unclear. This CDR3 is 13 amino acids long. Germline CDR1 is SQVTM and CDR2 is ANQGSEA. Between the trimmed V and J ends, which lost 0 bases and 5 bases, there was a span of 8 bases. The CDR3 here is CSVEESRDNEQFF. The CDR3 region has the DNA TGCAGCGTTGAAGAGTCCAGAGACAATGAGCAGTTCTTC.

The sample holds many counts of this clonotype. The chain links TRBV6-2 or TRBV6-3 to TRBJ2-1; TRBD2 might be the D (5 bases). This CDR3 region has 13 residues. Germline V gene lookup returns CDR1 MNHEY and CDR2 SVGEGT. Trimming left V 5 bases short and J 3 bases short, with 8 bases between. Written as DNA, the CDR3 is TGTGCCAGCAGTGGCGGGCTCTACAATGAGCAGTTCTTC. Protein sequence: CASSGGLYNEQFF.

The chain combines TRBV5-1 with TRBJ1-2; possibly TRBD1 for D (6 bases). The CDR3 extends over 13 amino acids. Germline loops: CDR1 SGHRS, CDR2 YFSETQ. The V end lost 0 bases, the J end lost 6 bases, and 9 bases lay between the germline ends. Here the CDR3 DNA reads TGCGCCAGCAGCTTGGATTCAGGGGATGGCTACACCTTC. This codes for CASSLDSGDGYTF.

V is TRBV4-1 and J is TRBJ1-2; no definite D call. V lost 4 bases and J lost 4, with 16 bases in between. This CDR3 region has 15 residues. Germline V CDR1 and CDR2: MGHRA, YSYEKL. CDR3 loop: CASSPGSEVGYGYTF. The CDR3 DNA follows: TGCGCCAGCAGCCCCGGGAGCGAGGTGGGCTATGGCTACACCTTC.

This clonotype was seen a few times. The DNA for the CDR3 is TGTGCCAGCTCATCCGGGGCAGATACGCAGTATTTT. Protein sequence: CASSSGADTQYF. J is TRBJ2-3 and V is TRBV7-3; D is perhaps TRBD2 (5 bases). V was clipped by 8 bases and J by 4 bases, with 10 bases between them. CDR1 is SGHTA and CDR2 is FQGTGA in the germline V gene. The CDR3 runs to 12 residues.

This clonotype was seen a handful of times. CDR3 nucleotides: TGTGCCAGCAGCTTGGTAAGGCGTGAGTTCGGTCGAGAAGATACGCAGTATTTT. Its protein product is CASSLVRREFGREDTQYF. V gene TRBV5-6 combines with J gene TRBJ2-3; no reliable D call. Germline CDR1 reads SGHDT; CDR2 reads YYEEEE. V lost 0 bases, J lost 5 bases, and 22 bases lay in between. The CDR3 has 18 residues.

V usage is TRBV6-5 and J usage is TRBJ2-5; D may be TRBD1 or TRBD2 (5 bases each). The CDR3 length is 18 residues. V was trimmed by 2 bases and J by 4 bases, leaving 23 bases between them. Germline assignment: CDR1 MNHEY and CDR2 SVGAGI. The CDR3 DNA is TGTGCCAGCAGTTACACGAGAACCAGAGGGGCGCTTGGAGAGACCCAGTACTTC. This encodes CASSYTRTRGALGETQYF.

The chain links TRBV5-5 to TRBJ2-1; possibly TRBD2 for D (5 bases). Germline CDR1 is SGHKS and CDR2 is YYEKEE (reference sequence). The CDR3 consists of 14 residues. V lost 4 bases and J lost 0, with 8 bases in between. In nucleotides, the CDR3 is TGTGCCAGCAGCCCTAGCTACTCCTACAATGAGCAGTTCTTC. Translated, it gives CASSPSYSYNEQFF.